This T cell receptor beta chain is from a study of blood T cells in healthy people across ages. The study, taken as a whole, reports: Naive CD4+ cells and diversity were both higher in long-lived donors than in aged donors.

For every donor, a draw yielded ten milliliters of peripheral blood. PCR was performed a second time for about 6 to 12 cycles using a sample-barcoded 5' primer and a J-beta primer mix. Each cDNA molecule received a tag from a template-switch adaptor that had 12 random nucleotides. Sequencing yielded, for each sample, at least 2.5 million paired-end reads carrying CDR3. MiXCR was run by TCRdb on the 5' RACE reads, yielding one entry per CDR3 protein. Counted here are 2 million or so distinct CDR3 sequences, about 50% occurring once; the ten biggest clones make up roughly 2.1%. As to this clonotype: Its antigen remains unidentified. At one of its ends the junction is not consistent with the germline gene, which may arise from a read error.

Per germline, CDR1 MNHEY and CDR2 SMNVEV (reference sequence). The CDR3 has 14 residues. Sequencing was carried out using blood. This clonotype was sampled from a woman aged 40 to 49 in good health. This chain connects TRBV27 to TRBJ1-6, with 8 nucleotides matching TRBD1. This CDR3 is CASSSTGGVSPPHF. The CDR3 coding sequence is TGTGCCAGCAGTTCAACAGGGGGAGTATCACCCCCCCACTTT.